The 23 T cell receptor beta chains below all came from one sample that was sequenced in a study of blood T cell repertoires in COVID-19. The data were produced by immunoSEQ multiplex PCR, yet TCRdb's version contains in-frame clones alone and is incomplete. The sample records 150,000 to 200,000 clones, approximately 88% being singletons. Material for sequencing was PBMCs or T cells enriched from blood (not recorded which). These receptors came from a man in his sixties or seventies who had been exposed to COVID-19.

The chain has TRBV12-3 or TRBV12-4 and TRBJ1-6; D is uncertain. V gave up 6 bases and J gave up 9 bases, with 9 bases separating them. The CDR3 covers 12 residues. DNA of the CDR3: TGTGCCAGCAGAAGAGAGGGTTCACCCCTCCACTTT. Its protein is CASRREGSPLHF.

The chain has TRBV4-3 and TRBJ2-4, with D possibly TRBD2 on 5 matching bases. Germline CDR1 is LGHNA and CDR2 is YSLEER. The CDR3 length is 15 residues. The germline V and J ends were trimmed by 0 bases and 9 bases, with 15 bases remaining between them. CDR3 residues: CASSQDWRAKGIQYF. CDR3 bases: TGCGCCAGCAGCCAAGATTGGCGGGCGAAGGGCATTCAGTACTTC.

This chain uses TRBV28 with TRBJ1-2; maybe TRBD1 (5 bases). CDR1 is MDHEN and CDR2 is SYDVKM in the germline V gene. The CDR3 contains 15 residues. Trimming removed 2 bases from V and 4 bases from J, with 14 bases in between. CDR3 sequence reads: CASSLALGGVYGYTF. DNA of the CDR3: TGTGCCAGCAGTTTAGCCCTGGGAGGGGTCTATGGCTACACCTTC.

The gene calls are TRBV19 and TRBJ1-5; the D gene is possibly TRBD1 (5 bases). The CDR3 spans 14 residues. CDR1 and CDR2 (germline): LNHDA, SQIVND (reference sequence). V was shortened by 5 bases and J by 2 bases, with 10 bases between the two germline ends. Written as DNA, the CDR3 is TGTGCCAGTAGTTTTCAGGGTGGCAATCAGCCCCAGCATTTT. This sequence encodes CASSFQGGNQPQHF.

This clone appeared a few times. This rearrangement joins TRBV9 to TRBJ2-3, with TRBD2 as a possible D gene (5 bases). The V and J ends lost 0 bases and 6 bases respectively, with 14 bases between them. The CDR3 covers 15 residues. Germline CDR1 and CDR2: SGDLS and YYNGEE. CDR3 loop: CASSVVGRPGDTQYF. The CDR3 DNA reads TGTGCCAGCAGCGTAGTGGGCAGACCGGGGGATACGCAGTATTTT. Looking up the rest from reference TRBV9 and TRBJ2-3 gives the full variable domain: DSGVTQTPKHLITATGQRVTLRCSPRSGDLSVYWYQQSLDQGLQFLIQYYNGEERAKGNILERFSAQQFPDLHSELNLSSLELGDSALYFCASSVVGRPGDTQYFGPGTRLTVL.

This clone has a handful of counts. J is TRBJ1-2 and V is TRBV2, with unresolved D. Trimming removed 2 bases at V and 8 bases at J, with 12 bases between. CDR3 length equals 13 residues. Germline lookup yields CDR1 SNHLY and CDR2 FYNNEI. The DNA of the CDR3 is TGTGCCAGCAGTGAAAACCGGCAGGCAGGCTACACCTTC. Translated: CASSENRQAGYTF.

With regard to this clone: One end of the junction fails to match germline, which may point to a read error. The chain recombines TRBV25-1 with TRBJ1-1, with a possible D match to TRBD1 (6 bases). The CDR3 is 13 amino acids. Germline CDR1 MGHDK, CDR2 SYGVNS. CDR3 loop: CASSGQLNSEAFF. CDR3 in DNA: TGTGCCAGCAGCGGACAGCTGAACTCTGAAGCTTTCTTT.

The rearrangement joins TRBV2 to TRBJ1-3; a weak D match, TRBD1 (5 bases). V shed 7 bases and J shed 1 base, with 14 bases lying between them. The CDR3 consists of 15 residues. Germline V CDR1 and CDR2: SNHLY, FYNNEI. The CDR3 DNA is TGTGCCAGCATCGACAGTCCAATTTCTGGAAACACCATATATTTT. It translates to CASIDSPISGNTIYF.

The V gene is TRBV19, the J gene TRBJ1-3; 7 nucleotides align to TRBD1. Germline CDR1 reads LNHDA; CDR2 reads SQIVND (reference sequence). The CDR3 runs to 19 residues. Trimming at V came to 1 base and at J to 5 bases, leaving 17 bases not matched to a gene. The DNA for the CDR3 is TGTGCCAGTAGTATAGGAAGAGGGTCTGGGGGACAGCTCCGAAACACCATATATTTT. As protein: CASSIGRGSGGQLRNTIYF.

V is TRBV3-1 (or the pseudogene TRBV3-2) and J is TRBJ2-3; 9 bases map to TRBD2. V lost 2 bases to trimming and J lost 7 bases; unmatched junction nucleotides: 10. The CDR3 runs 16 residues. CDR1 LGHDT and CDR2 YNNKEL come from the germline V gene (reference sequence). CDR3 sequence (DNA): TGTGCCAGCAGCCAAACCGGGACTAGCCTGTTGAATACGCAGTATTTT. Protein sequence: CASSQTGTSLLNTQYF.

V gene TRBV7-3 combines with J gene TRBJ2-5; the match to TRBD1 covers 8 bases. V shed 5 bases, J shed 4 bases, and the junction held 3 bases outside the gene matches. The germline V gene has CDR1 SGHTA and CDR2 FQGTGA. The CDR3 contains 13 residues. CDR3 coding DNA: TGTGCCAGCAGCCATGACAGGGGAGAGACCCAGTACTTC. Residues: CASSHDRGETQYF.

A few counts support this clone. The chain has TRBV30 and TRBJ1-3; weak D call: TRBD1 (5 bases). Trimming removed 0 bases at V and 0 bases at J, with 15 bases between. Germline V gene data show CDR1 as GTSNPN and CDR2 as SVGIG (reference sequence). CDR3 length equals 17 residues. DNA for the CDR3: TGTGCCTGGAGTGTATTGCCTCACAGGAGCTCTGGAAACACCATATATTTT. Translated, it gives CAWSVLPHRSSGNTIYF. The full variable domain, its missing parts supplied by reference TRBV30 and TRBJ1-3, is SQTIHQWPATLVQPVGSPLSLECTVEGTSNPNLYWYRQAAGRGLQLLFYSVGIGQISSEVPQNLSASRPQDRQFILSSKKLLLSDSGFYLCAWSVLPHRSSGNTIYFGEGSWLTVV.

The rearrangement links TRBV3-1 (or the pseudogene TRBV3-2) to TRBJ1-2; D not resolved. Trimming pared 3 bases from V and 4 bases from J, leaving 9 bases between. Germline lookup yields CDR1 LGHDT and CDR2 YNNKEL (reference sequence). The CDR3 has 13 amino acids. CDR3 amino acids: CASSQGVSYGYTF. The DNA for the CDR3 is TGTGCCAGCAGCCAGGGAGTTAGCTATGGCTACACCTTC.

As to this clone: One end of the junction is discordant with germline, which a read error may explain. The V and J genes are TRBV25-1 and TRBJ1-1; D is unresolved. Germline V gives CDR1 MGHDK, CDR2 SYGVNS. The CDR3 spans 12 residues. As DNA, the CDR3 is TGTGCCAGCAGTGATTCAACCTTCCGGGTTTTTTTT. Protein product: CASSDSTFRVFF.

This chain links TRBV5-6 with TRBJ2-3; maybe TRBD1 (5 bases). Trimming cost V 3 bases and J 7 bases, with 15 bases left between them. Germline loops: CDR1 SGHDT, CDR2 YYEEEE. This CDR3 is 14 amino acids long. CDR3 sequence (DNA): TGTGCCAGCAGCTCTCTCGACAGCGCTCATACGCAGTATTTT. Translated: CASSSLDSAHTQYF.

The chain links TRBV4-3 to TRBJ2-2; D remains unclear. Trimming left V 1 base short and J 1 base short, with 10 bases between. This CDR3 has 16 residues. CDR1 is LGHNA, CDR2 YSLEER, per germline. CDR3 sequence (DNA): TGCGCCAGCAGCCAAGGGGTGGCAGGGAACACCGGGGAGCTGTTTTTT. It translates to CASSQGVAGNTGELFF.

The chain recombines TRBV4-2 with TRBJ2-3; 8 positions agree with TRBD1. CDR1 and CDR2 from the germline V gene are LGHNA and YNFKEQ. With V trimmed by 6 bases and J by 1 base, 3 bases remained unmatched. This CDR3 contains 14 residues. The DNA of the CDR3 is TGTGCCAGCAGACTGGACAGGGGCACAGATACGCAGTATTTT. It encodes CASRLDRGTDTQYF.

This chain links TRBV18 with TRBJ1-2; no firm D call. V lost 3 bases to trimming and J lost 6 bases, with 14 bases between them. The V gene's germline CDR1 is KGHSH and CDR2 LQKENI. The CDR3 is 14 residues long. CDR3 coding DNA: TGTGCCAGCTCACCTCCGCCAGGCTGGAATGGCTACACCTTC. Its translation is CASSPPPGWNGYTF.

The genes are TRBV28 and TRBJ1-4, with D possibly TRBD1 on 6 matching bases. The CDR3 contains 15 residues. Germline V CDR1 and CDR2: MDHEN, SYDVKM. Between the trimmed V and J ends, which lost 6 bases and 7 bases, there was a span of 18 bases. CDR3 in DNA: TGTGCCAGCAGCCCCACAGGGTCGGTGGGTGAAAAACTGTTTTTT. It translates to CASSPTGSVGEKLFF.

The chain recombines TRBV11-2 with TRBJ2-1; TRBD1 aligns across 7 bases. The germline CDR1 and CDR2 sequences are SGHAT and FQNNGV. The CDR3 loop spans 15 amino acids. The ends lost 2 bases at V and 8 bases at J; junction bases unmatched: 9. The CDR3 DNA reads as TGTGCCAGCAGCTTAAGTATAGGGGGCTTGTATGAGCAGTTCTTC. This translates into CASSLSIGGLYEQFF.

The CDR3 coding sequence is TGTGCCAGCACTTTCACCGGAGGGAGTAATTCACCCCTCCACTTT. The encoded protein is CASTFTGGSNSPLHF. The V gene is TRBV7-2, the J gene TRBJ1-6; D remains ambiguous. This CDR3 comprises 15 residues. CDR1 is SGHTA, CDR2 FQGNSA, per germline. V shed 7 bases and J shed 6 bases, with 16 bases lying between them.

The CDR3 DNA reads as TGTGCCAGCACAAGCGGGAATCTGGGCTACGAGCAGTACTTC. It is translated as CASTSGNLGYEQYF. The chain couples TRBV3-1 (or the pseudogene TRBV3-2) to TRBJ2-7, with 7 nucleotides matching TRBD2. From germline, CDR1 is LGHDT and CDR2 YNNKEL (reference sequence). There are 14 residues in the CDR3. Trimming removed 7 bases from V and 3 bases from J; junction bases left unmatched: 9.

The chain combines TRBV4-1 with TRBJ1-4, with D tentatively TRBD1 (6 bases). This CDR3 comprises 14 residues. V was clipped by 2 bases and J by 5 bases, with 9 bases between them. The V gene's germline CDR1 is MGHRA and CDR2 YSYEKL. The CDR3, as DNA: TGCGCCAGCAGCCAACAGGGGTCAAATGAAAAACTGTTTTTT. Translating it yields CASSQQGSNEKLFF.